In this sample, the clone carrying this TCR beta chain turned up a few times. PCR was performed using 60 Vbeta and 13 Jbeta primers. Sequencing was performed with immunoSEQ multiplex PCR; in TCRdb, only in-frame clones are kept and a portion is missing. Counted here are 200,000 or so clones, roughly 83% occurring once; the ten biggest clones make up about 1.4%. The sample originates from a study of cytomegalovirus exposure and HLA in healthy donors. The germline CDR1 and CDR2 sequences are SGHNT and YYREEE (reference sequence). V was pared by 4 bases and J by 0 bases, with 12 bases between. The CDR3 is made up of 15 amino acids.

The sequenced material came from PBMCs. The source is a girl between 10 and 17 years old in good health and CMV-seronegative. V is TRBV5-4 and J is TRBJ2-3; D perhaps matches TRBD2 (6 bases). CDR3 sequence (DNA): TGTGCCAGCAGCGGGTCCGGGACTAGCACAGATACGCAGTATTTT. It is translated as CASSGSGTSTDTQYF.